The 9 T cell receptor beta chains below come from one sample, sequenced in a study of blood T cell repertoires in COVID-19. The protocol was immunoSEQ multiplex PCR, while the TCRdb copy is restricted to in-frame clones and leaves out a portion. The table shows 60,000 or so clones, with 87% occurring only once. The sample comprised peripheral blood. The receptors originated from a human donor with acute or convalescent COVID-19. The donor label of this sample is uncertain.

For the CDR3, the DNA is TGCGCCAGCAGCCAACCATGGCGGGGGGCTACCTCGAGCACAGATACGCAGTATTTT. This codes for CASSQPWRGATSSTDTQYF. The V and J genes are TRBV4-1 and TRBJ2-3; 8 bases line up with TRBD2. The CDR3 is made up of 19 amino acids. The junction had 13 bases not matched to a gene; V was cut back by 2 bases and J by 0 bases. Germline V lookup: CDR1 MGHRA, CDR2 YSYEKL.

The genes are TRBV6-5 and TRBJ1-3; TRBD1 is a possible D gene (5 bases). Between the trimmed V and J ends, which lost 0 bases and 1 base, there was a span of 7 bases. This CDR3 is built from 15 residues. Looked up from germline, CDR1 is MNHEY and CDR2 is SVGAGI. CDR3 sequence (DNA): TGTGCCAGCAGTTACTCAGCAGGGTCTGGAAACACCATATATTTT. Its protein is CASSYSAGSGNTIYF.

The V and J genes are TRBV6-5 and TRBJ1-1; 9 positions match TRBD1. With 6 bases clipped from V and 6 bases from J, the junction kept 5 bases outside the gene matches. The CDR3 is 13 residues long. In germline, CDR1 is MNHEY, CDR2 SVGAGI. The CDR3: CASRGTGRAEAFF. The CDR3 coding sequence is TGTGCCAGCAGAGGGACAGGGAGGGCTGAAGCTTTCTTT.

About this clone itself: Other DNA sequences in this specimen translate into the identical CDR3. The CDR3 nucleotides read TGTGCCAGTAGTACACAGGGTTATGGCTACACCTTC. This translates into CASSTQGYGYTF. V gene TRBV19 combines with J gene TRBJ1-2; maybe TRBD1 (6 bases). The V gene's germline CDR1 is LNHDA and CDR2 SQIVND (reference sequence). The CDR3 runs to 12 residues. V gave up 4 bases and J gave up 5 bases, with 8 bases separating them.

This clone was seen only once. The chain recombines TRBV20-1 with TRBJ2-1, with D unclear. V lost 2 bases, J lost 10 bases, and 9 bases lay in between. Germline CDR1 and CDR2: DFQATT and SNEGSKA (reference sequence). The CDR3 loop spans 11 amino acids. CDR3 residues: CSARSRGEQFF. The CDR3 DNA follows: TGCAGTGCTAGATCGCGAGGCGAGCAGTTCTTC.

The chain employs TRBV3-1 (or the pseudogene TRBV3-2) and TRBJ2-7; no firm D call. Trimming pared 4 bases from V and 7 bases from J, leaving 8 bases between. The CDR3 is 11 amino acids. Germline values: CDR1 LGHDT, CDR2 YNNKEL (reference sequence). Written as DNA, the CDR3 is TGTGCCAGCAGCCGGTCCGGGGAGCAGTACTTC. Its translation is CASSRSGEQYF.

The J gene is TRBJ1-5, the V gene TRBV6-4; 9 nucleotides agree with TRBD1. Germline trimming cut 3 bases from V and 7 bases from J; bases unmatched to any gene: 1. The CDR3 sequence is 13 residues long. Germline CDR1 MRHNA, CDR2 SNTAGT. CDR3 in DNA: TGTGCCAGCAGTGAGGACAGGGGCCAGCCCCAGCATTTT. Protein product: CASSEDRGQPQHF.

CDR3 amino acids: CASSRVRGEKLFF. The CDR3 nucleotides read TGTGCCAGCAGCAGGGTCCGGGGGGAAAAACTGTTTTTT. This chain uses TRBV27 with TRBJ1-4, with a possible D match to TRBD1 (5 bases). Germline CDR1 and CDR2: MNHEY and SMNVEV (reference sequence). This CDR3 region has 13 residues. V was trimmed by 6 bases and J by 8 bases, leaving 13 bases between them.

This rearrangement joins TRBV27 to TRBJ2-7; 15 bases map to TRBD2. This CDR3 contains 14 residues. Losses at the gene ends were 2 bases for V and 8 bases for J; bases not matched to a gene: 1. Germline CDR1 reads MNHEY; CDR2 reads SMNVEV (reference sequence). CDR3 in DNA: TGTGCCAGCAGTTTAGGGACTAGCGGGGGGAAGCAGTACGTC. Translating gives CASSLGTSGGKQYV.